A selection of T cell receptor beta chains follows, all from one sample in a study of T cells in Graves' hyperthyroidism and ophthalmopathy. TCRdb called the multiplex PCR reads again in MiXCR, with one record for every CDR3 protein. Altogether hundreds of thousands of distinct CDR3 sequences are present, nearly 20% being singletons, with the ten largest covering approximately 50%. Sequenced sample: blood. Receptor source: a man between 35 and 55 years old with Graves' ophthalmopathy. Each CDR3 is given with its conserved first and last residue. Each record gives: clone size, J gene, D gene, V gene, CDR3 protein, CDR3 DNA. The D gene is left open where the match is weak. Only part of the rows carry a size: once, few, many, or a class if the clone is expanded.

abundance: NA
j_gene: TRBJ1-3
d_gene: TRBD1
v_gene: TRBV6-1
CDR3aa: CASSSHRSGTELSGNTIYF
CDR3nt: TGTGCCAGCAGTTCTCATAGAAGCGGGACAGAACTCTCTGGAAACACCATATATTTT

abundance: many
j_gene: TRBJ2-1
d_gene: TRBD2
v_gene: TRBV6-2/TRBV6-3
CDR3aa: CASSYSGVAGVHNNEQFF
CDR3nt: TGTGCCAGCAGTTACTCAGGGGTAGCGGGGGTGCACAACAATGAGCAGTTCTTC

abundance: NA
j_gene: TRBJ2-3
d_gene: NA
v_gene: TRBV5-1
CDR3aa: CASSLDLVQYF
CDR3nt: TGCGCCAGCAGCTTGGATCTAGTGCAGTATTTT

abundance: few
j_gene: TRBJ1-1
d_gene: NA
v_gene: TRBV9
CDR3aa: CASSVGGQGETEAFF
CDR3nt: TGTGCCAGCAGCGTAGGAGGGCAGGGAGAGACTGAAGCTTTCTTT

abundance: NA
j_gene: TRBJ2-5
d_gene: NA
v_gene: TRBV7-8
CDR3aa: CASSLVSGKSQETQYF
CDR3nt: TGTGCCAGCAGCTTAGTATCCGGAAAATCACAAGAGACCCAGTACTTC

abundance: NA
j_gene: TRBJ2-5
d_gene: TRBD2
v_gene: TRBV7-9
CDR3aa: CASLLAGGSETQYF
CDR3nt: TGTGCCAGCCTTCTAGCGGGAGGGTCAGAGACCCAGTACTTC

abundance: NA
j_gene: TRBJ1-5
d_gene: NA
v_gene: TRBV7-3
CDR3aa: CASSNGFRPQHF
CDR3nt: TGTGCCAGCAGCAATGGGTTTCGGCCCCAGCATTTT

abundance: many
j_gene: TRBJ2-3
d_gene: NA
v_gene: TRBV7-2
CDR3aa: CASSSPLGDTQYF
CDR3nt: TGTGCCAGCAGCTCGCCCCTTGGAGATACGCAGTATTTT

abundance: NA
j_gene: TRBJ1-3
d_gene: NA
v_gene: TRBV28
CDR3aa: CASTPLRGDGNTIYF
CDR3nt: TGTGCCAGCACACCCTTAAGGGGCGATGGAAACACCATATATTTT

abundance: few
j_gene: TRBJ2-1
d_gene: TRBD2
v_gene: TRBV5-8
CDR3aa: CASSLGAGGPTYNEQFF
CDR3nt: TGTGCCAGCAGCTTGGGAGCGGGGGGGCCGACCTACAATGAGCAGTTCTTC

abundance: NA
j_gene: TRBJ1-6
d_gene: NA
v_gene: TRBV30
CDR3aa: CAWTQGNNSPLHF
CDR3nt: TGTGCCTGGACCCAAGGGAACAATTCACCCCTCCACTTT

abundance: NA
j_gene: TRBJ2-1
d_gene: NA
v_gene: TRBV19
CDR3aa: CASSIGTRQFF
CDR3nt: TGTGCCAGTAGTATAGGGACTCGGCAGTTCTTC

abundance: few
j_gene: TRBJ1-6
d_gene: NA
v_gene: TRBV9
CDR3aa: CASSATGKQSPLHF
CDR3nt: TGTGCCAGCAGCGCAACAGGGAAGCAATCACCCCTCCACTTT

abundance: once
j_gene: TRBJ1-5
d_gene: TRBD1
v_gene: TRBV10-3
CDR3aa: CAISDAGTGALQPQHF
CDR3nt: TGTGCCATCAGTGACGCCGGGACAGGCGCGCTTCAGCCCCAGCATTTT

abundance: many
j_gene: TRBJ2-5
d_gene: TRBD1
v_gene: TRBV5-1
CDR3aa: CASSSQDRGTKTQYF
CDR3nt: TGCGCCAGCAGCTCCCAGGACAGGGGTACGAAGACCCAGTACTTC

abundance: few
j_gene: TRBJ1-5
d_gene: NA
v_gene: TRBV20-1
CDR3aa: CSAREGGTQPQHF
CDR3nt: TGCAGTGCTAGAGAGGGAGGTACTCAGCCCCAGCATTTT

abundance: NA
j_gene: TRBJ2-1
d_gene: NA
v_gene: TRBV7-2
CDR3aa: CASSYLRDSEQFF
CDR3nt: TGTGCCAGCAGCTATCTTAGAGATAGTGAGCAGTTCTTC

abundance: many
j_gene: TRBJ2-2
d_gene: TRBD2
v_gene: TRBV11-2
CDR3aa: CASSLGSGAGELFF
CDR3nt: TGTGCCAGCAGCTTGGGGAGCGGGGCCGGGGAGCTGTTTTTT

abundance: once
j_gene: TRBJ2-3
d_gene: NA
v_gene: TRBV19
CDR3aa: CASTPGTFSTDTQYF
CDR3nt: TGTGCCAGTACCCCCGGGACTTTCAGCACAGATACGCAGTATTTT

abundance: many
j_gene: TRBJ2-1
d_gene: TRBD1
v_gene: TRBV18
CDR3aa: CASSPGQGFNEQFF
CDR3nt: TGTGCCAGCTCACCGGGACAGGGTTTTAATGAGCAGTTCTTC

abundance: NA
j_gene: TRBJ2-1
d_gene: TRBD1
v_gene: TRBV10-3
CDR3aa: CASEFLRGLYNEQFF
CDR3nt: TGTGCCAGCGAGTTTTTGAGGGGGCTGTACAATGAGCAGTTCTTC

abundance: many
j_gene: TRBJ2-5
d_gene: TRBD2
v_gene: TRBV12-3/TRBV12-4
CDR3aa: CASLGTGGAKTQYF
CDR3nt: TGTGCCAGCCTTGGGACGGGGGGGGCGAAGACCCAGTACTTC